These 23 T cell receptor beta chains came from one sample sequenced in a study of blood T cell repertoires in COVID-19. Data came from immunoSEQ multiplex PCR; TCRdb stores just in-frame clones and leaves some out. The data show around 150,000 clones, around 93% seen once. Sequenced sample: peripheral blood. The receptors here all came from a man under 40 with COVID-19, enrolled during active disease.

The chain joins TRBV6-6 to TRBJ1-1; 8 bases fit TRBD1. J was trimmed by 7 bases and V by 4 bases; bases with no gene match: 8. The CDR3 length is 14 residues. Germline assignment: CDR1 MNHNY and CDR2 SVGAGI (reference sequence). CDR3 residues: CASSSGQASREAFF. The CDR3 DNA is TGTGCCAGCAGTTCGGGACAGGCGAGCCGTGAAGCTTTCTTT.

This chain connects TRBV4-3 to TRBJ2-7, with D perhaps TRBD2 (6 bases). Germline CDR1 reads LGHNA; CDR2 reads YSLEER. V was trimmed by 1 base and J by 2 bases, leaving 12 bases between them. The CDR3 has 15 residues. The DNA for the CDR3 is TGCGCCAGCAGCCAAGTACCTCGGGGGACCTACGAGCAGTACTTC. Protein product: CASSQVPRGTYEQYF.

The CDR3 DNA reads as TGTGCCAGCAGCGCCCGGGACATCACTTCGGCTTTCTTT. It yields the protein CASSARDITSAFF. The chain has TRBV7-3 and TRBJ1-1, with D maybe TRBD1 (6 bases). Germline V gene sequence: CDR1 SGHTA, CDR2 FQGTGA. The CDR3 contains 13 residues. The V end was cut by 5 bases, the J end by 11 bases, with 18 bases between. Together with reference TRBV7-3 and TRBJ1-1, the CDR3 gives the full variable domain: GAGVSQTPSNKVTEKGKYVELRCDPISGHTALYWYRQSLGQGPEFLIYFQGTGAADDSGLPNDRFFAVRPEGSVSTLKIQRTERGDSAVYLCASSARDITSAFFGQGTRLTVV.

This clone is a singleton in its sample. The chain has TRBV7-3 and TRBJ2-7; 13 bases line up with TRBD2. This CDR3 is 17 amino acids long. Trimming cost V 0 bases and J 4 bases; bases outside gene matches: 6. Germline assignment: CDR1 SGHTA and CDR2 FQGTGA. The CDR3: CASSLTATSGGPYEQYF. The CDR3 DNA sequence: TGTGCCAGCAGCTTAACCGCGACTAGCGGGGGGCCTTACGAGCAGTACTTC.

The rearrangement joins TRBV10-3 to TRBJ1-1; the D gene is possibly TRBD1 (5 bases). Germline V CDR1 and CDR2: ENHRY, SYGVKD. This CDR3 contains 13 residues. V shed 6 bases and J shed 1 base, with 9 bases lying between them. The CDR3 coding sequence is TGTGCCATCAGCCAACAGGAGAACACTGAAGCTTTCTTT. Translating gives CAISQQENTEAFF.

There are a few counts of this clone. This chain links TRBV18 with TRBJ2-3, with TRBD2 matching over 10 bases. The germline V gene has CDR1 KGHSH and CDR2 LQKENI. Losses at the gene ends were 9 bases for V and 2 bases for J; bases not matched to a gene: 8. The CDR3 is made up of 15 amino acids. The CDR3 reads CASSGLAELTDTQYF. The CDR3 DNA reads TGTGCCAGTTCTGGACTAGCGGAGCTCACAGATACGCAGTATTTT.

The V gene is TRBV6-2 or TRBV6-3, the J gene TRBJ1-1, with TRBD1 matching over 9 bases. In germline, CDR1 is MNHEY, CDR2 SVGEGT. With 4 bases clipped from V and 1 base from J, the junction kept 1 base outside the gene matches. The CDR3 contains 14 residues. CDR3 DNA sequence: TGTGCCAGCAGTTTGACAGGGGGGAACACTGAAGCTTTCTTT. It encodes CASSLTGGNTEAFF.

This clone occurred once. The J gene is TRBJ1-5, the V gene TRBV4-3, with 7 nucleotides matching TRBD1. The germline V gene encodes CDR1 LGHNA and CDR2 YSLEER. The CDR3 contains 15 residues. After removal of 3 bases from V and 7 bases from J, the junction contained 9 bases not matched to a gene. CDR3 sequence: CASSQEPTGKQPQHF. In DNA form, the CDR3 reads TGCGCCAGCAGCCAGGAACCGACAGGGAAGCAGCCCCAGCATTTT.

This rearrangement joins TRBV25-1 to TRBJ1-2; perhaps TRBD1 as D (5 bases). CDR1 is MGHDK, CDR2 SYGVNS, per germline. Trimming removed 10 bases from V and 4 bases from J, with 16 bases in between. This CDR3 is 13 amino acids long. CDR3 DNA sequence: TGTGCCACGCAAGGGGTAGGACCCTATGGCTACACCTTC. It encodes CATQGVGPYGYTF.

This clone has only one observation. The J gene is TRBJ2-1, the V gene TRBV15, with D tentatively TRBD2 (5 bases). Trimming shortened V by 5 bases and J by 0 bases, and 23 bases separated the two germline ends. The CDR3 runs to 19 residues. Germline V CDR1 and CDR2: LNHNV, YYDKDF (reference sequence). In DNA, the CDR3 is TGTGCCACCAGCGGACTCCTCCTCATAGGGCAAAGCTCCTACAATGAGCAGTTCTTC. Protein: CATSGLLLIGQSSYNEQFF.

This chain joins TRBV7-9 and TRBJ1-1; maybe TRBD1 (6 bases). Germline-derived CDR1 and CDR2 are SEHNR and FQNEAQ (reference sequence). The ends were cut back, 2 bases at V and 3 bases at J, with 10 bases in the middle. The CDR3 loop spans 14 amino acids. This CDR3 reads CASSLQGTDTEAFF. The CDR3 coding sequence is TGTGCCAGCAGCTTACAGGGGACGGACACTGAAGCTTTCTTT.

The chain joins TRBV7-9 to TRBJ2-3; TRBD2 might be the D (6 bases). The V gene lost 5 bases and the J gene lost 0 bases, with 21 bases spanning the gap. Germline-derived CDR1 and CDR2 are SEHNR and FQNEAQ (reference sequence). The CDR3 runs 18 residues. The CDR3: CASSRRYQRASSTDTQYF. The CDR3 nucleotides read TGTGCCAGCAGCCGTAGATATCAGCGGGCATCTAGCACAGATACGCAGTATTTT.

The chain employs TRBV5-1 and TRBJ1-2; the match to TRBD1 covers 7 bases. Germline CDR1 SGHRS, CDR2 YFSETQ. This CDR3 region has 16 residues. Trimming at V came to 4 bases and at J to 0 bases, leaving 9 bases not matched to a gene. The CDR3, as DNA: TGCGCCAGCAGCCCTGGGGACAGACCTTCTAACTATGGCTACACCTTC. Its translation: CASSPGDRPSNYGYTF.

The CDR3 here is CASSLSGSVNYGYTF. CDR3 bases: TGTGCCAGCAGTTTATCGGGCTCGGTCAACTATGGCTACACCTTC. The J gene is TRBJ1-2, the V gene TRBV27; unclear D gene. Trimming left V 0 bases short and J 2 bases short, with 10 bases between. Germline V gene lookup returns CDR1 MNHEY and CDR2 SMNVEV (reference sequence). This CDR3 has 15 residues.

This chain connects TRBV27 to TRBJ1-1, with D perhaps TRBD1 (5 bases). The germline V and J ends were trimmed by 2 bases and 5 bases, with 15 bases remaining between them. Germline CDR1 is MNHEY and CDR2 is SMNVEV (reference sequence). This CDR3 has 15 amino acids. In DNA form, the CDR3 reads TGTGCCAGCAGTTTAACGGCGTCAGGGATGACTGAAGCTTTCTTT. Translated: CASSLTASGMTEAFF.

The V and J genes are TRBV29-1 and TRBJ2-5; D call uncertain. V dropped 6 bases and J dropped 3 bases, with 5 bases sitting between them. Germline CDR1 reads SQVTM; CDR2 reads ANQGSEA. CDR3 length: 10 amino acids. This CDR3 reads CSVTEETQYF. The CDR3 nucleotides are TGCAGCGTAACAGAAGAGACCCAGTACTTC.

This chain connects TRBV27 to TRBJ2-7, with D tentatively TRBD2 (6 bases). The CDR3 totals 14 residues. The V end lost 5 bases, the J end lost 3 bases, and 14 bases lay between the germline ends. Germline lookup yields CDR1 MNHEY and CDR2 SMNVEV (reference sequence). The CDR3: CASSPSGSNYEQYF. The CDR3 coding sequence is TGTGCCAGCAGTCCGAGCGGGTCTAACTACGAGCAGTACTTC.

The genes are TRBV9 and TRBJ2-1; 12 positions agree with TRBD2. CDR1 SGDLS and CDR2 YYNGEE come from the germline V gene. The CDR3 covers 19 residues. The J segment lost 8 bases and the V segment lost 3 bases, leaving 18 bases of the junction unmatched. CDR3: CASSAPLLAGGYTGDEQFF. CDR3 bases: TGTGCCAGCAGCGCCCCTTTACTAGCGGGAGGCTATACAGGGGATGAGCAGTTCTTC.

V and J are TRBV9 and TRBJ1-2; TRBD1 matches at 9 bases. The germline gives CDR1 SGDLS, CDR2 YYNGEE. The length of the CDR3 is 18 residues. J lost 1 base, V lost 0 bases, and 10 bases had no gene match. The CDR3 sequence is CASSVAPGQGDGNYGYTF. The CDR3 nucleotides read TGTGCCAGCAGCGTAGCCCCGGGACAGGGTGACGGTAACTATGGCTACACCTTC.

The chain couples TRBV19 to TRBJ2-1, with D perhaps TRBD1 (5 bases). Trimming pared 2 bases from V and 8 bases from J, leaving 10 bases between. CDR3 length: 13 residues. Germline V CDR1 and CDR2: LNHDA, SQIVND (reference sequence). The CDR3 sequence: CASSIMLGDEQFF. The CDR3 nucleotides are TGTGCCAGTAGTATAATGCTAGGGGATGAGCAGTTCTTC.

This clone has at least ten counts. V gene TRBV30 combines with J gene TRBJ2-7, with D maybe TRBD2 (6 bases). CDR1 and CDR2 (germline): GTSNPN, SVGIG (reference sequence). CDR3 length equals 14 residues. Trimming cost V 4 bases and J 5 bases, with 18 bases left between them. The CDR3, as DNA: TGTGCCTGGACGTCCGGGGGTCTCGGGGACGAGCAGTACTTC. As protein: CAWTSGGLGDEQYF. The full variable domain, its missing parts supplied by reference TRBV30 and TRBJ2-7, is SQTIHQWPATLVQPVGSPLSLECTVEGTSNPNLYWYRQAAGRGLQLLFYSVGIGQISSEVPQNLSASRPQDRQFILSSKKLLLSDSGFYLCAWTSGGLGDEQYFGPGTRLTVT.

This clone was picked up one time. The rearrangement joins TRBV7-2 to TRBJ2-1, with D possibly matching TRBD2 (7 bases). Germline V gives CDR1 SGHTA, CDR2 FQGNSA. The CDR3 covers 14 residues. Trimming shortened V by 6 bases and J by 8 bases, and 17 bases separated the two germline ends. The CDR3, as DNA: TGTGCCAGCAGGGGGGCGGGAGCGGCGGATGAGCAGTTCTTC. Protein: CASRGAGAADEQFF. The variable domain in full, with the rest retrieved from reference TRBV7-2 and TRBJ2-1, is GAGVSQSPSNKVTEKGKDVELRCDPISGHTALYWYRQSLGQGLEFLIYFQGNSAPDKSGLPSDRFSAERTGGSVSTLTIQRTQQEDSAVYLCASRGAGAADEQFFGPGTRLTVL.

The chain couples TRBV30 to TRBJ2-5, with 7 bases identical to TRBD2. Germline CDR1 GTSNPN, CDR2 SVGIG (reference sequence). The V gene end was trimmed by 2 bases and the J gene end by 0 bases; junction bases not matched to a gene: 9. This CDR3 region has 16 residues. The CDR3 spells CAWSRLAGNYQETQYF. CDR3 in DNA: TGTGCCTGGAGTCGGTTAGCGGGTAACTACCAAGAGACCCAGTACTTC.